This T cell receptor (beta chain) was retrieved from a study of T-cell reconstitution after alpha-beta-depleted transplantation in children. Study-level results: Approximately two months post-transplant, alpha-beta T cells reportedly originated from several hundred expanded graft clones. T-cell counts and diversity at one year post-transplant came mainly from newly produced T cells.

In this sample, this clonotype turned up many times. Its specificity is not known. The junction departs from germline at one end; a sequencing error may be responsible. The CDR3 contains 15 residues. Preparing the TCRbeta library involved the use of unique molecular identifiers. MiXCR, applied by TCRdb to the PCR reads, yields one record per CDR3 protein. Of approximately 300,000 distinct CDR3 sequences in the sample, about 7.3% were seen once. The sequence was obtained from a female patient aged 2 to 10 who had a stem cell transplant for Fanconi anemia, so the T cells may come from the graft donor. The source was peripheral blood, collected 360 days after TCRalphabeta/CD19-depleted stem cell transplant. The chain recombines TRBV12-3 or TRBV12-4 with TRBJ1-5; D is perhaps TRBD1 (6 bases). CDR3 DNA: TGTGCCAGCAGTCCTCACAGGGCTGGGGATCAGTCCCAGCATTTT. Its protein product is CASSPHRAGDQSQHF.